This T cell receptor beta chain was sequenced for a study of cytomegalovirus exposure and HLA in healthy donors. Study observations and caveats: Reportedly, TCR beta sequences accurately predicted HLA-A and HLA-B alleles in most subjects.

PCR involved 60 Vbeta and 13 Jbeta primers. Some clones are missing from TCRdb's copy, which holds only in-frame ones; the method was immunoSEQ multiplex PCR. Altogether 80,000 to 95,000 clones are present, roughly two thirds being singletons, with the ten largest covering just under 6.5%. Concerning this clone itself: The antigen is unknown.

V was pared by 6 bases and J by 4 bases, with 16 bases between. This CDR3 contains 13 residues. CDR1 is SQVTM and CDR2 is ANQGSEA in the germline V gene. Source material: PBMCs. This chain links TRBV29-1 with TRBJ2-7; TRBD1 is a possible D gene (6 bases). The sequence was obtained from a woman aged 25 to 39 in good health and CMV-seronegative. The CDR3: CSVTDRTAYEQYF. In DNA form, the CDR3 reads TGCAGCGTGACTGACAGGACAGCATACGAGCAGTACTTC.